What follows are 6 T cell receptor beta chains derived from one specimen sequenced in a study of OX40 agonist ivuxolimab in advanced cancers. Library preparation employed the immunoSEQ multiplex PCR assay. Sourced from immuneACCESS, this table was stored by TCRdb with only in-frame sequences that have V and J called. A share of the clones is absent; for the studies checked, an unresolved V gene accounts for under half, and the remainder has no known explanation. Across this sample there are approximately 17,000 clones, with approximately 82% seen only once. Under 2.5% of the sample comes from the top ten. The sample was CD4+ or CD8+ T cells sorted from blood, taken in a trial of the OX40 agonist ivuxolimab. These receptors were obtained from an adult with an advanced solid tumor such as melanoma, head and neck, liver or kidney cancer.

V and J are TRBV10-3 and TRBJ2-1; 10 bases match TRBD2. CDR1 and CDR2 from the germline V gene are ENHRY and SYGVKD. V lost 2 bases to trimming and J lost 4 bases; unmatched junction nucleotides: 5. CDR3 length: 16 amino acids. CDR3 in amino acids: CAISEVAGGRYNEQFF. The CDR3, as DNA: TGTGCCATCAGTGAGGTAGCGGGAGGACGGTACAATGAGCAGTTCTTC.

The rearrangement joins TRBV6-6 to TRBJ1-1; D gene ambiguous. CDR1 and CDR2 from the germline V gene are MNHNY and SVGAGI (reference sequence). The CDR3 totals 12 residues. V was clipped by 6 bases and J by 2 bases, with 7 bases between them. The chain's CDR3 is CASRAGNTEAFF. The CDR3 region has the DNA TGTGCCAGCAGGGCAGGTAACACTGAAGCTTTCTTT.

This chain links TRBV9 with TRBJ2-7; tentative D call: TRBD2 (7 bases). CDR3 length: 19 residues. The ends were cut back, 0 bases at V and 7 bases at J, with 29 bases in the middle. Germline V gene data show CDR1 as SGDLS and CDR2 as YYNGEE. This CDR3 is CASSVGSGGEGLAAPEQYF. The CDR3 DNA reads as TGTGCCAGCAGCGTAGGGTCGGGGGGCGAAGGGCTAGCGGCCCCGGAGCAGTACTTC.

V usage is TRBV6-5 and J usage is TRBJ2-7; D is uncertain. Trimming cost V 3 bases and J 2 bases, with 8 bases left between them. CDR1 is MNHEY and CDR2 is SVGAGI in the germline V gene. This CDR3 has 13 residues. The chain's CDR3 is CASSYTATYEQYF. The CDR3, as DNA: TGTGCCAGCAGTTATACGGCGACCTACGAGCAGTACTTC.

The chain carries TRBV10-3 and TRBJ2-1, with D perhaps TRBD1 (5 bases). V was trimmed by 3 bases and J by 4 bases, leaving 10 bases between them. Germline CDR1 ENHRY, CDR2 SYGVKD. This CDR3 comprises 14 residues. The CDR3 loop reads CAISDTGRYNEQFF. CDR3 coding DNA: TGTGCCATCAGTGATACAGGAAGATACAATGAGCAGTTCTTC.

The V call is TRBV5-5, the J call TRBJ2-7, with 11 nucleotides matching TRBD2. Trimming cost V 4 bases and J 7 bases; bases outside gene matches: 10. The CDR3 is made up of 15 amino acids. The germline V gene has CDR1 SGHKS and CDR2 YYEKEE (reference sequence). Here the CDR3 DNA reads TGTGCCAGCAGCCAAAAACTAGCGGGAGTGGGGGAGCAGTACTTC. Residues: CASSQKLAGVGEQYF.